A selection of T cell receptor beta chains follows, all from one sample in a study of blood T cell repertoires in COVID-19. Only in-frame clones appear in the TCRdb table, and some are missing; sequencing was by immunoSEQ multiplex PCR. The sample contains over 150,000 clones, less than 90% of which appear only once. Sequencing used peripheral blood. These receptors were obtained from a man aged 65 to 85 with active or convalescent COVID-19. The CDR3 runs from the conserved cysteine through the conserved F or W. D genes are given only for firm matches. The listing skips clone size in some rows; elsewhere it reads once, few, many or a size class.

>.|TRBV7-2|.|TRBJ2-7|13
CASSVVPGYEQYF
TGTGCCAGCAGCGTCGTCCCAGGGTACGAGCAGTACTTC
>.|TRBV18|.|TRBJ1-2|14
CASSLDSLNYGYTF
TGTGCCAGCTCACTCGACAGCCTTAACTATGGCTACACCTTC
>.|TRBV7-6|.|TRBJ1-6|14
CASSLGAVNSPLHF
TGTGCCAGCAGCTTAGGGGCAGTCAATTCACCCCTCCACTTT
>.|TRBV5-1|.|TRBJ2-1|14
CASTRETASNEQFF
TGCGCCAGCACCCGTGAGACAGCAAGCAATGAGCAGTTCTTC
>TRBD2|TRBV11-3|.|TRBJ2-5|17
CASSPGTEELGGETQYF
TGTGCCAGCAGCCCCGGGACCGAGGAGTTGGGGGGGGAGACCCAGTACTTC
>.|TRBV7-2|.|TRBJ2-1|15
CASTLQLVSYNEQFF
TGTGCCAGCACCTTACAGCTAGTCTCCTACAATGAGCAGTTCTTC
>.|TRBV19|.|TRBJ2-7|16
CASSPSGGLRSYEQYF
TGTGCCAGTAGTCCCTCGGGGGGCCTACGGTCCTACGAGCAGTACTTC
>.|TRBV20-1|.|TRBJ1-1|10
CSASSVKAFF
TGCAGTGCTAGTAGCGTCAAAGCTTTCTTT
>.|TRBV30|once|TRBJ1-6|14
CAWSLRDSYSPLHF
TGTGCCTGGAGTCTCCGGGACTCTTATTCACCCCTCCACTTT
>.|TRBV7-7|once|TRBJ1-1|13
CASSAHREGEAFF
TGTGCCAGCAGTGCTCACAGGGAAGGTGAAGCTTTCTTT
>TRBD1|TRBV18|.|TRBJ1-2|14
CASSPGQGNYGYTF
TGTGCCAGCTCACCCGGACAGGGCAACTATGGCTACACCTTC
>.|TRBV29-1|.|TRBJ1-1|12
CSAFGGFTEAFF
TGCAGCGCCTTTGGGGGGTTTACTGAAGCTTTCTTT
>.|TRBV5-5|.|TRBJ1-5|15
CASSVGHIKGQPQHF
TGTGCCAGCAGCGTAGGACACATCAAGGGGCAGCCCCAGCATTTT
>TRBD1|TRBV19|.|TRBJ1-6|17
CASSMDRRSSYNSPLHF
TGTGCCAGTAGTATGGACAGGAGGAGCTCCTATAATTCACCCCTCCACTTT
>.|TRBV5-1|.|TRBJ2-2|13
CASSSRNTGELFF
TGCGCCAGCAGCTCGAGGAACACCGGGGAGCTGTTTTTT
>.|TRBV12-5|.|TRBJ2-1|16
CASGSAIGSSYNEQFF
TGTGCTAGTGGTTCGGCCATAGGGAGCTCCTACAATGAGCAGTTCTTC
>TRBD2|TRBV5-1|.|TRBJ2-2|19
CASSLVPAMAGGNTGELFF
TGCGCCAGCAGCTTGGTACCCGCTATGGCGGGAGGGAACACCGGGGAGCTGTTTTTT
>.|TRBV15|.|TRBJ1-5|15
CATSRLWGVDQPQHF
TGTGCCACCAGCAGATTATGGGGAGTGGATCAGCCCCAGCATTTT
>.|TRBV4-3|.|TRBJ1-5|14
CASSQVTSGQPQHF
TGCGCCAGCAGCCAAGTGACATCAGGTCAGCCCCAGCATTTT
>TRBD2|TRBV6-6|.|TRBJ2-4|14
CASSYGAGGNIQYF
TGTGCCAGCAGTTACGGTGCGGGGGGAAACATTCAGTACTTC
>.|TRBV20-1|few|TRBJ2-7|10
CSARAVEQYF
TGCAGTGCTAGAGCTGTCGAGCAGTACTTC
>.|TRBV10-3|.|TRBJ2-1|15
CAIGLGGYLYNEQFF
TGTGCCATCGGACTCGGAGGGTACCTGTACAATGAGCAGTTCTTC
>TRBD1|TRBV3-1/TRBV3-2|.|TRBJ1-4|15
CASSPLDRVGEKLFF
TGTGCCAGCAGCCCCCTGGACAGGGTAGGCGAAAAACTGTTTTTT
>.|TRBV18|.|TRBJ1-5|14
CASSLTQGNQPQHF
TGTGCCAGCTCACTAACACAGGGCAATCAGCCCCAGCATTTT
>.|TRBV9|.|TRBJ2-7|14
CASSVYGSSYEQYF
TGTGCCAGCAGCGTATACGGGAGCTCCTACGAGCAGTACTTC
>TRBD1|TRBV5-8|once|TRBJ2-1|13
CASSHRDRNQQFF
TGTGCCAGCAGCCACCGGGACAGGAATCAGCAGTTCTTC
>.|TRBV27|.|TRBJ2-7|14
CASSPRETSYEQYF
TGTGCCAGCAGTCCCCGGGAAACATCCTACGAGCAGTACTTC
>TRBD1|TRBV6-6|.|TRBJ1-4|15
CASSPPGQGNEKLFF
TGTGCCAGCAGTCCACCGGGACAGGGTAATGAAAAACTGTTTTTT
>TRBD1|TRBV6-5|.|TRBJ2-2|16
CASSSLRDRNTGELFF
TGTGCCAGCAGTTCACTCCGGGACAGAAACACCGGGGAGCTGTTTTTT
>.|TRBV11-2|.|TRBJ2-1|16
CASSPGGFRNYNEQFF
TGTGCCAGCAGCCCCGGGGGTTTTCGGAACTACAATGAGCAGTTCTTC
>TRBD2|TRBV6-4|.|TRBJ2-1|17
CASSEGLAGRNYNEQFF
TGTGCCAGCAGTGAGGGACTAGCGGGAAGGAACTACAATGAGCAGTTCTTC
>TRBD1|TRBV7-2|once|TRBJ1-2|16
CASSLGQGGGSWGYTF
TGTGCCAGCAGCTTAGGGCAGGGGGGAGGATCATGGGGCTACACCTTC
>TRBD1|TRBV11-2|.|TRBJ1-2|12
CASSYRGSGYTF
TGTGCCAGCAGCTACAGGGGTTCTGGCTACACCTTC
>TRBD2|TRBV24-1|.|TRBJ2-7|13
CATSTSDHYEQYF
TGTGCCACCTCTACTAGCGATCACTACGAGCAGTACTTC
>TRBD2|TRBV2|.|TRBJ2-1|15
CASSEGLATYNEQFF
TGTGCCAGCAGTGAAGGACTAGCGACCTACAATGAGCAGTTCTTC
>.|TRBV6-5|.|TRBJ2-1|12
CASSTPGSSQFF
TGTGCCAGCAGTACCCCCGGGTCTTCGCAGTTCTTC
>.|TRBV5-1|.|TRBJ2-7|11
CASSQGYEQYF
TGCGCCAGCAGCCAGGGATACGAGCAGTACTTC
>TRBD1|TRBV5-1|once|TRBJ2-7|14
CASSLEVGTGEQYF
TGCGCCAGCAGCTTGGAGGTGGGGACAGGAGAGCAGTACTTC
>.|TRBV6-5|.|TRBJ2-1|15
CASSYGGFSYNEQFF
TGTGCCAGCAGTTACGGAGGGTTCTCCTACAATGAGCAGTTCTTC
>.|TRBV7-8|.|TRBJ2-7|12
CASSPGSYEQYF
TGTGCCAGCAGCCCCGGGTCCTACGAGCAGTACTTC
>TRBD1|TRBV6-6|.|TRBJ1-5|15
CASSDRGRRNQPQHF
TGTGCCAGCAGTGACAGGGGGCGACGGAATCAGCCCCAGCATTTT
>.|TRBV14|.|TRBJ1-4|18
CASSSKIGHRSTNEKLFF
TGTGCCAGCAGCAGTAAGATCGGTCACAGATCAACTAATGAAAAACTGTTTTTT
>TRBD2|TRBV7-2|.|TRBJ2-5|15
CASSPGGGLKETQYF
TGTGCCAGCAGCCCCGGGGGGGGGTTGAAGGAGACCCAGTACTTC
>TRBD1|TRBV5-4|few|TRBJ2-2|16
CASSRVGQGFTGELFF
TGTGCCAGCAGTAGGGTGGGACAGGGGTTCACCGGGGAGCTGTTTTTT
>.|TRBV2|once|TRBJ1-1|14
CASRGGRGNTEAFF
TGTGCCAGCAGGGGGGGACGGGGGAACACTGAAGCTTTCTTT
>.|TRBV25-1|few|TRBJ1-1|11
CASSPMTEAFF
TGTGCCAGCTCCCCAATGACTGAAGCTTTCTTT
>TRBD1|TRBV4-3|.|TRBJ1-5|13
CASSRTGDQPQHF
TGCGCCAGCAGTCGGACAGGGGACCAGCCCCAGCATTTT
>.|TRBV5-4|.|TRBJ1-1|15
CASSLLAAPDTEAFF
TGTGCCAGCAGCTTGTTAGCTGCGCCAGACACTGAAGCTTTCTTT